This is a list of T cell receptor beta chains from one sample in a study of cytomegalovirus exposure and HLA in healthy donors. TCRdb's table, derived via immunoSEQ multiplex PCR, lists solely in-frame clones and lacks some. The sample records over 65,000 clones, approximately 80% being singletons. The specimen was PBMCs. The receptors here all came from a woman younger than 45 in good health and CMV-seronegative. Both conserved end residues are part of each CDR3.

V: TRBV27
J: TRBJ2-3
CDR3: CASSPLRLAGEIDTQYF

V: TRBV11-2
J: TRBJ2-1
CDR3: CASSLRQGTYNEQFF

V: TRBV27
J: TRBJ1-2
CDR3: CASSLRGVPHIGYGYTF

V: TRBV7-9
J: TRBJ2-1
CDR3: CASSLFSGGAYNEQFF

V: TRBV10-3
J: TRBJ2-3
CDR3: CAISDRAGGKGTDTQYF

V: TRBV7-8
J: TRBJ2-2
CDR3: CASSGDREGNTGELFF

V: TRBV11-2
J: TRBJ2-7
CDR3: CASSSGTGAEQYF

V: TRBV2
J: TRBJ1-1
CDR3: CASSEMEIMNTEAFF

V: TRBV27
J: TRBJ2-7
CDR3: CASSFTTPNYEQYF

V: TRBV7-2
J: TRBJ2-7
CDR3: CASSTTSGGLYEQYF

V: TRBV19
J: TRBJ2-1
CDR3: CASSGELAGGLNEQFF

V: TRBV11-2
J: TRBJ1-3
CDR3: CASSLDYRSSGNTIYF

V: TRBV4-3
J: TRBJ1-4
CDR3: CASSGPRAGDEKLFF

V: TRBV2
J: TRBJ2-3
CDR3: CASSEQGGITDTQYF

V: TRBV4-3
J: TRBJ1-6
CDR3: CASSQEGRESSPLHF

V: TRBV4-1
J: TRBJ1-4
CDR3: CASSPGQGASNEKLFF

V: TRBV28
J: TRBJ1-1
CDR3: CASSLSNGERTEAFF

V: TRBV7-7
J: TRBJ2-5
CDR3: CASSSSAGQGKETQYF

V: TRBV7-2
J: TRBJ1-1
CDR3: CASSLVQGARTEAFF